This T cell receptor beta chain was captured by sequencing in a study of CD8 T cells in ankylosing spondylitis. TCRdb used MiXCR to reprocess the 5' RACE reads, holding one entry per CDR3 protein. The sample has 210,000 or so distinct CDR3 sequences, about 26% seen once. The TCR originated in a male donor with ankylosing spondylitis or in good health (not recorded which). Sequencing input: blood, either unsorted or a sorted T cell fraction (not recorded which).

CDR3 DNA sequence: TGTGCCAGAGAAGAGACCCAGTACTTC. It encodes CAREETQYF. The chain recombines TRBV6-4 with TRBJ2-5; D call uncertain. This CDR3 has 9 residues. The germline V gene has CDR1 MRHNA and CDR2 SNTAGT. Between the trimmed V and J ends, which lost 9 bases and 3 bases, there was a span of 2 bases.